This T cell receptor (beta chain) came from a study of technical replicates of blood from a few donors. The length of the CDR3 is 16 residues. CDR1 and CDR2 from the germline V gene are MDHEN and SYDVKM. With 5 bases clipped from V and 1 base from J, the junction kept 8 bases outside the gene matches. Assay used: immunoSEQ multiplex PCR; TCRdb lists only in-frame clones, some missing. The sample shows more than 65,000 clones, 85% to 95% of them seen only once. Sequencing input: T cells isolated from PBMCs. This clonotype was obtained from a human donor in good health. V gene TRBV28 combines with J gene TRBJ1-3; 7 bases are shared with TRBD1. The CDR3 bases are TGTGCCAGCAGTCATGGACAGGCCGGGTCTGGAAACACCATATATTTT. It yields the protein CASSHGQAGSGNTIYF.